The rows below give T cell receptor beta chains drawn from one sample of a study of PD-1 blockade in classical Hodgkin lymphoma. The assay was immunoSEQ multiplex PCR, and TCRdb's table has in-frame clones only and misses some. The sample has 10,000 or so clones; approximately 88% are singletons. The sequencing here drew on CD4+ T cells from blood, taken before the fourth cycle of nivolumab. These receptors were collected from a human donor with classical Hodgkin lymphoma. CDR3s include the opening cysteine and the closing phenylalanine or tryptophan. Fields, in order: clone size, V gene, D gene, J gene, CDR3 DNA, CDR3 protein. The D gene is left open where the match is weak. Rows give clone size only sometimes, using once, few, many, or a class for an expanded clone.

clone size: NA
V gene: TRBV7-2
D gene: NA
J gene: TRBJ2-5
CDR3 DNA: TGTGCCAGCAGCTTCGGGGGGCCCCAAGAGACCCAGTACTTC
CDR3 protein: CASSFGGPQETQYF

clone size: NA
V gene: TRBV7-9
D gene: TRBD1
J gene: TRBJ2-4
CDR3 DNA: TGTGCCAGCAGCTTAGGGAAGGGGACAGGGCCCCAAAACATTCAGTACTTC
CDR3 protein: CASSLGKGTGPQNIQYF

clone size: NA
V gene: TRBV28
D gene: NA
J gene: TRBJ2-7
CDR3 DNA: TGTGCCAGCAGTTTACCCCATCTACAGGGAGAGGGGCAGTACTTC
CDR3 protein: CASSLPHLQGEGQYF

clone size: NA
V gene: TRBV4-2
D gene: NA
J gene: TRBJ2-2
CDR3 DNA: TGTGCCAGCAGCCAAGAGCGGGGAGGCACCGGGGAGCTGTTTTTT
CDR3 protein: CASSQERGGTGELFF

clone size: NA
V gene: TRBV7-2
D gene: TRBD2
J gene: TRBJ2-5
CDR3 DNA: TGTGCCAGCAGCTTAGCGGGCTGGCTAGCGGAGCAAGAGACCCAGTACTTC
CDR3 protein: CASSLAGWLAEQETQYF

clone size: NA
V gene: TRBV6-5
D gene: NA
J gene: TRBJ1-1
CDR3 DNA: TGTGCCAGCAGTTACTCAAATACCCTGAACACTGAAGCTTTCTTT
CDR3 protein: CASSYSNTLNTEAFF

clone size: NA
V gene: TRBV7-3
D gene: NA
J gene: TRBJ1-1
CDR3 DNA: TGTGCCAGCAGCGCCTACGTGGGACAACTCATGAACACTGAAGCTTTCTTT
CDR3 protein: CASSAYVGQLMNTEAFF

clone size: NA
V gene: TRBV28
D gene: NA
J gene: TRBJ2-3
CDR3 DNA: TGTGCCAGCAGTCAGGTTAGCACAGATACGCAGTATTTT
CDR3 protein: CASSQVSTDTQYF

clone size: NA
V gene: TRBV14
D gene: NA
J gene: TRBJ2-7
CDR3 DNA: TGTGCCAGCAGCCTGGCGGGACGGACTTTCTACGAGCAGTACTTC
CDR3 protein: CASSLAGRTFYEQYF

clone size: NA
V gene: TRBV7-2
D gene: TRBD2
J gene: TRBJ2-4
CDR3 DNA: TGTGCCAGCAGCTTTAAGGCGACTAGCGGATTCAAAAACATTCAGTACTTC
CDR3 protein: CASSFKATSGFKNIQYF

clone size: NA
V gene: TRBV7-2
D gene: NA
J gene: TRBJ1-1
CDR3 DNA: TGTGCCAGCAGCCCAAAGAGACAGAACACTGAAGCTTTCTTT
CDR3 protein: CASSPKRQNTEAFF

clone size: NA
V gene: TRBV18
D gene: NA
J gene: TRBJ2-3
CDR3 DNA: TGTGCCAGCTCACCCAATGAATTGGGGACAGATACGCAGTATTTT
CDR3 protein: CASSPNELGTDTQYF

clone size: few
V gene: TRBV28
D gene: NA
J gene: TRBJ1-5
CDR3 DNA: TGTGCCAGCAGGGGGAGTAGCAATCAGCCCCAGCATTTT
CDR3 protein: CASRGSSNQPQHF

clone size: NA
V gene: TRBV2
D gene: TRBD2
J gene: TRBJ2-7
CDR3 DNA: TGTGCCAGCAGTGGTCTAGCGGGGCGGGGCGAGCAGTACTTC
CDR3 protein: CASSGLAGRGEQYF

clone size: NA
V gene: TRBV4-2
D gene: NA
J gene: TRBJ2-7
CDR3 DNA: TGTGCCAGCAGCCAAGATCCCAGGGTGTCCTACGAGCAGTACTTC
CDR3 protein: CASSQDPRVSYEQYF